This entry lists 30 T cell receptor beta chains sequenced from one sample in a study of OX40 agonist ivuxolimab in advanced cancers. Repertoires were generated with immunoSEQ multiplex PCR, while TCRdb's copy carries only in-frame clones and drops some. This table holds approximately 81,000 clones, about 88% found once. The material was CD4+ or CD8+ T cells sorted from blood, obtained in a trial of the OX40 agonist ivuxolimab. The receptor set was obtained from an adult with an advanced solid tumor such as melanoma, head and neck, liver or kidney cancer.

The chain couples TRBV21-1 to TRBJ1-5; the table's D call, TRBD1, has no DNA check behind it. TRBV21-1 corresponds to a pseudogene. CDR3 size: 15 residues. The CDR3 spells CASTQTDYSNQPQHF. The DNA for the CDR3 is TGTGCCAGCACCCAGACAGATTATAGCAATCAGCCCCAGCATTTT.

In the case of this clone: One end of the junction is discordant with germline, which a read error may explain. The chain uses TRBV9 and TRBJ2-3; 7 positions agree with TRBD1. The germline V gene encodes CDR1 SGDLS and CDR2 YYNGEE. The CDR3 is 13 residues long. The CDR3: CASSVPGTVPLLF. The CDR3 DNA reads as TGTGCCAGCAGCGTACCTGGGACAGTTCCGTTGCTATTT.

V usage is TRBV9 and J usage is TRBJ2-3; TRBD2 matches at 15 bases. The V gene's germline CDR1 is SGDLS and CDR2 YYNGEE. There are 19 residues in the CDR3. Germline trimming cut 0 bases from V and 4 bases from J; bases unmatched to any gene: 9. This CDR3 reads CASSVAGLGLAGGSDTQYF. The CDR3 bases are TGTGCCAGCAGCGTAGCAGGGCTCGGACTAGCGGGAGGGTCAGATACGCAGTATTTT.

V and J are TRBV4-1 and TRBJ2-3; 11 positions match TRBD2. Germline trimming cut 4 bases from V and 4 bases from J; bases unmatched to any gene: 10. Germline V gene data show CDR1 as MGHRA and CDR2 as YSYEKL. CDR3 length equals 17 residues. DNA of the CDR3: TGCGCCAGCAGCCGCTCTGGAGGACTAGCGGGCTCAGATACGCAGTATTTT. This gives the protein CASSRSGGLAGSDTQYF.

The genes are TRBV5-1 and TRBJ1-4; 9 bases line up with TRBD1. CDR1 is SGHRS, CDR2 YFSETQ, per germline. J lost 8 bases, V lost 0 bases, and 5 bases had no gene match. This CDR3 has 15 amino acids. CDR3 residues: CASSLGDRDNEKLFF. The CDR3 DNA reads as TGCGCCAGCAGCTTGGGGGACAGGGACAACGAAAAACTGTTTTTT.

The chain employs TRBV10-3 and TRBJ2-1; 7 bases are shared with TRBD2. With 5 bases clipped from V and 8 bases from J, the junction kept 15 bases outside the gene matches. The CDR3 has 16 residues. CDR1 is ENHRY and CDR2 is SYGVKD in the germline V gene. The CDR3: CAISLAGRVFADEQFF. DNA for the CDR3: TGTGCCATCAGTTTAGCGGGTAGAGTATTTGCCGATGAGCAGTTCTTC.

The rearrangement uses TRBV5-6 and TRBJ2-5, with D hard to call. The CDR3 consists of 12 residues. Germline CDR1 SGHDT, CDR2 YYEEEE. The ends were cut back, 4 bases at V and 5 bases at J, with 9 bases in the middle. Here the CDR3 DNA reads TGTGCCAGCAGCCGAGACTGGGAGACCCAGTACTTC. Its translation is CASSRDWETQYF.

This chain uses TRBV19 with TRBJ1-1; 7 bases align to TRBD1. Looked up from germline, CDR1 is LNHDA and CDR2 is SQIVND (reference sequence). V lost 5 bases to trimming and J lost 3 bases; unmatched junction nucleotides: 9. The CDR3 is made up of 15 amino acids. The CDR3 sequence: CASSGRQGRDTEAFF. The DNA for the CDR3 is TGTGCCAGTAGTGGCCGACAGGGTAGGGACACTGAAGCTTTCTTT.

The chain is built from TRBV10-3 and TRBJ1-2, with a weak D call TRBD1 (6 bases). The ends were cut back, 0 bases at V and 8 bases at J, with 13 bases in the middle. Germline V gives CDR1 ENHRY, CDR2 SYGVKD. This CDR3 spans 14 amino acids. CDR3 nucleotides: TGTGCCATCAGTGAGTCGATACAGGGAAGAGGCTACACCTTC. Protein product: CAISESIQGRGYTF.

The J gene is TRBJ2-5, the V gene TRBV15; D not certain. Per the germline V gene, CDR1 is LNHNV and CDR2 is YYDKDF (reference sequence). This CDR3 has 14 amino acids. The ends were cut back, 0 bases at V and 3 bases at J, with 8 bases in the middle. The CDR3 DNA reads as TGTGCCACCAGCAGAGATCAACCGGAAGAGACCCAGTACTTC. Amino acid sequence: CATSRDQPEETQYF.

This chain connects TRBV7-2 to TRBJ2-7, with 9 bases lining up with TRBD2. This CDR3 has 16 amino acids. Germline V gene lookup returns CDR1 SGHTA and CDR2 FQGNSA. The trim removed 4 bases at V and 0 bases at J, leaving 7 bases unmatched. CDR3 sequence: CASSSEGLARSYEQYF. The CDR3 DNA follows: TGTGCCAGCAGCTCCGAAGGACTAGCGCGCTCCTACGAGCAGTACTTC.

The rearrangement uses TRBV6-6 and TRBJ1-5; 8 positions match TRBD1. The V gene's germline CDR1 is MNHNY and CDR2 SVGAGI (reference sequence). The V and J ends lost 2 bases and 3 bases, in that order; junction bases with no gene match: 3. CDR3 size: 15 residues. The CDR3 sequence: CASSYLGQVNQPQHF. CDR3 nucleotide sequence: TGTGCCAGCAGTTACCTGGGACAGGTCAATCAGCCCCAGCATTTT.

The chain combines TRBV6-6 with TRBJ1-2, with 8 positions matching TRBD1. The ends lost 2 bases at V and 0 bases at J; junction bases unmatched: 2. Germline CDR1 and CDR2: MNHNY and SVGAGI (reference sequence). This CDR3 has 15 residues. CDR3 amino acids: CASSYPTGANYGYTF. CDR3 in DNA: TGTGCCAGCAGTTACCCGACAGGGGCTAACTATGGCTACACCTTC.

The chain couples TRBV11-2 to TRBJ1-5, with 8 bases aligning to TRBD1. Unmatched junction bases numbered 1, after V lost 4 bases and J lost 2 bases. The CDR3 consists of 14 residues. Germline values: CDR1 SGHAT, CDR2 FQNNGV. The CDR3 sequence: CASSSTGGNQPQHF. For the CDR3, the DNA is TGTGCCAGCAGCTCGACAGGGGGCAATCAGCCCCAGCATTTT.

The V call is TRBV7-6, the J call TRBJ1-2, with TRBD1 identical over 10 bases. The CDR3 covers 13 residues. Germline values: CDR1 SGHVS, CDR2 FNYEAQ. V was clipped by 5 bases and J by 6 bases; unmatched bases: 3. The CDR3 sequence: CASSQGQGNGYTF. Written as DNA, the CDR3 is TGTGCCAGCAGCCAGGGACAGGGGAATGGCTACACCTTC.

The rearrangement links TRBV11-2 to TRBJ2-5; TRBD1 agrees at 7 bases. V was clipped by 4 bases and J by 5 bases; unmatched bases: 10. This CDR3 is 15 amino acids long. Looked up from germline, CDR1 is SGHAT and CDR2 is FQNNGV. This CDR3 is CASSSRTGFAETQYF. The CDR3 coding sequence is TGTGCCAGCAGCTCCCGGACAGGCTTCGCCGAGACCCAGTACTTC.

V and J are TRBV7-3 and TRBJ2-3; 14 bases fit TRBD2. J gave up 5 bases and V 5 bases, and 6 bases lay outside the gene matches. The V gene's germline CDR1 is SGHTA and CDR2 FQGTGA. This CDR3 has 16 amino acids. The CDR3: CASSKTSGRGLDTQYF. CDR3 DNA sequence: TGTGCCAGCAGCAAGACTAGCGGGAGGGGTTTAGATACGCAGTATTTT. Together with reference TRBV7-3 and TRBJ2-3, the CDR3 gives the full variable domain: GAGVSQTPSNKVTEKGKYVELRCDPISGHTALYWYRQSLGQGPEFLIYFQGTGAADDSGLPNDRFFAVRPEGSVSTLKIQRTERGDSAVYLCASSKTSGRGLDTQYFGPGTRLTVL.

The CDR3 region has the DNA TGCGCCAGCAGCCCCTTAGGGGGACCATTAATAAATGAGCAGTTCTTC. It translates to CASSPLGGPLINEQFF. The rearrangement links TRBV4-3 to TRBJ2-1, with a tentative D call TRBD1 (6 bases). Trimming left V 4 bases short and J 7 bases short, with 20 bases between. CDR3 length: 16 amino acids. Germline CDR1 is LGHNA and CDR2 is YSLEER.

The V call is TRBV7-2, the J call TRBJ1-2; 9 bases are a match to TRBD1. CDR1 SGHTA and CDR2 FQGNSA come from the germline V gene. The J segment lost 6 bases and the V segment lost 2 bases, leaving 16 bases of the junction unmatched. The CDR3 covers 18 residues. The CDR3 nucleotides read TGTGCCAGCAGCTTACTTCCCCACTCGGGACAGGGCAGGCATGGCTACACCTTC. This sequence encodes CASSLLPHSGQGRHGYTF.

The rearrangement links TRBV7-3 to TRBJ2-2, with TRBD1 matching over 10 bases. Germline trimming cut 6 bases from V and 6 bases from J; bases unmatched to any gene: 7. The germline CDR1 and CDR2 sequences are SGHTA and FQGTGA. The CDR3 is 15 residues long. CDR3 protein: CASRRRTGGSGELFF. As DNA, the CDR3 is TGTGCCAGCAGACGCAGGACAGGGGGATCCGGGGAGCTGTTTTTT.

V is TRBV7-9 and J is TRBJ1-4; D might be TRBD1 (5 bases). The CDR3 is 12 amino acids. The germline gives CDR1 SEHNR, CDR2 FQNEAQ (reference sequence). V lost 5 bases, J lost 13 bases, and 14 bases lay in between. CDR3 coding DNA: TGTGCCAGCAGCACAGACACCGGGGGACTGTTTTTT. Protein: CASSTDTGGLFF.

V usage is TRBV5-1 and J usage is TRBJ1-5; TRBD1 matches 7 bases. The CDR3 spans 16 residues. J lost 3 bases, V lost 4 bases, and 10 bases had no gene match. Germline lookup yields CDR1 SGHRS and CDR2 YFSETQ. CDR3 in amino acids: CASSRSGTALNQPQHF. In DNA form, the CDR3 reads TGCGCCAGCAGCCGATCCGGGACAGCTCTCAATCAGCCCCAGCATTTT.

V and J are TRBV4-1 and TRBJ2-4, with 8 nucleotides matching TRBD2. This CDR3 has 17 residues. V was clipped by 4 bases and J by 4 bases; unmatched bases: 12. Germline V gives CDR1 MGHRA, CDR2 YSYEKL. CDR3 coding DNA: TGCGCCAGCAGCCCAGACCCCCCGACTAGCGTAAAAAACATTCAGTACTTC. The encoded protein is CASSPDPPTSVKNIQYF.

The chain carries TRBV5-1 and TRBJ1-1; 7 positions agree with TRBD1. From germline, CDR1 is SGHRS and CDR2 YFSETQ. Trimming at V came to 3 bases and at J to 1 base, leaving 9 bases not matched to a gene. CDR3 length: 16 amino acids. The CDR3 DNA sequence: TGCGCCAGCAGCTCAACCTCCGGGACAGCGAACACTGAAGCTTTCTTT. Amino acid sequence: CASSSTSGTANTEAFF.

This clone was counted only a few times. The chain recombines TRBV7-2 with TRBJ1-1; 8 nucleotides line up with TRBD1. V was clipped by 5 bases and J by 8 bases; unmatched bases: 10. CDR1 SGHTA and CDR2 FQGNSA come from the germline V gene. The CDR3 is made up of 14 amino acids. CDR3 DNA sequence: TGTGCCAGCAGCCTCGGACAGGGTGGGCGGGAAGCTTTCTTT. Its translation is CASSLGQGGREAFF.

This clone was seen once. The V call is TRBV5-1, the J call TRBJ2-5; TRBD2 might be the D (6 bases). The J call may be wrong; the DNA end is better matched by TRBJ2-7. Germline lookup yields CDR1 SGHRS and CDR2 YFSETQ. The CDR3 length is 14 residues. The DNA for the CDR3 is TGCGCCAGCAGCTCGGGACTCATATCCTACGAGCAGTACTTC. It specifies CASSSGLISYEQYF.

The genes are TRBV6-1 and TRBJ2-1; D gene unclear. The V end was cut by 3 bases, the J end by 0 bases, with 12 bases between. Germline V gene lookup returns CDR1 MNHNS and CDR2 SASEGT. This CDR3 region has 16 residues. CDR3 in DNA: TGTGCCAGCAGTGACCCCTCTAGTACCTCCTACAATGAGCAGTTCTTC. This translates into CASSDPSSTSYNEQFF.

Only a few counts were recorded for this clone. This chain connects TRBV2 to TRBJ2-7, with 8 bases fitting TRBD1. The CDR3 runs to 14 residues. Per the germline V gene, CDR1 is SNHLY and CDR2 is FYNNEI. V shed 4 bases, J shed 3 bases, and the junction held 5 bases outside the gene matches. CDR3 bases: TGTGCCAGCAGTGTTCTCAGGGGGCTCTACGAGCAGTACTTC. The encoded protein is CASSVLRGLYEQYF.

The J gene is TRBJ2-7, the V gene TRBV7-2, with D possibly TRBD1 on 5 matching bases. Germline V lookup: CDR1 SGHTA, CDR2 FQGNSA. Trimming stripped 2 bases from V and 6 bases from J, with 11 bases between. This CDR3 region has 13 residues. The CDR3 spells CASSLRLRGEQYF. The CDR3 DNA sequence: TGTGCCAGCAGCTTAAGGCTTAGGGGCGAGCAGTACTTC.

The gene calls are TRBV6-5 and TRBJ2-7; perhaps TRBD2 as D (5 bases). Trimming removed 6 bases at V and 0 bases at J, with 15 bases between. CDR3 size: 15 residues. Germline values: CDR1 MNHEY, CDR2 SVGAGI. The CDR3 protein is CASSPPLGSSYEQYF. CDR3 DNA sequence: TGTGCCAGCAGCCCCCCTTTGGGGAGCTCCTACGAGCAGTACTTC.